These 3 T cell receptor beta chains were sequenced from one sample in a study of blood T cell repertoires in COVID-19. Clones were read by immunoSEQ multiplex PCR, and TCRdb kept only the in-frame ones, dropping some. The table has around 370,000 clones, more than 75% seen once. The sample taken for sequencing was PBMCs or T cells enriched from blood (not recorded which). The receptors stem from a woman younger than 30 who had recovered from COVID-19.

This clone was recorded once. J is TRBJ1-1 and V is TRBV7-9; D not resolved. V was pared by 2 bases and J by 1 base, with 11 bases between. Germline CDR1 reads SEHNR; CDR2 reads FQNEAQ (reference sequence). The CDR3 spans 15 residues. CDR3 loop: CASSLKGIANTEAFF. CDR3 coding DNA: TGTGCCAGCAGCTTAAAAGGAATAGCGAACACTGAAGCTTTCTTT.

V gene TRBV11-3 combines with J gene TRBJ2-7; D gene unclear. The V gene lost 3 bases and the J gene lost 1 base, with 10 bases spanning the gap. The CDR3 has 14 residues. Germline CDR1 is SGHNT and CDR2 is YENEEA. DNA for the CDR3: TGTGCCAGCAGCTTTTTCACGGTTTCCTACGAGCAGTACTTC. Protein sequence: CASSFFTVSYEQYF. The full variable domain, completed using reference TRBV11-3 and TRBJ2-7, is EAGVVQSPRYKIIEKKQPVAFWCNPISGHNTLYWYLQNLGQGPELLIRYENEEAVDDSQLPKDRFSAERLKGVDSTLKIQPAELGDSAVYLCASSFFTVSYEQYFGPGTRLTVT.

The J gene is TRBJ1-4, the V gene TRBV4-1, with D maybe TRBD1 (6 bases). CDR1 is MGHRA, CDR2 YSYEKL, per germline. Trimming removed 5 bases at V and 5 bases at J, with 15 bases between. This CDR3 comprises 15 residues. DNA for the CDR3: TGCGCCAGCAGCATCTACGCAGGGGCGAATGAAAAACTGTTTTTT. Its protein is CASSIYAGANEKLFF.